The 15 T cell receptor beta chains below were found in one sample sequenced in a study of T cells after posttransplantation cyclophosphamide. TCRdb's copy holds only in-frame clones and misses some; the assay was immunoSEQ multiplex PCR. The sample offers 25,000 to 35,000 clones and no singletons, the top ten holding approximately 4.3%. Material for sequencing was PBMCs. The receptors derive from a woman aged 25 to 39 in good health and a related stem cell transplant donor.

The sample holds a few counts of this clone. The rearrangement joins TRBV12-3 or TRBV12-4 to TRBJ1-2; 9 bases line up with TRBD1. The CDR3 covers 14 residues. V dropped 5 bases and J dropped 7; count of bases not matched to a gene: 8. The CDR3 bases are TGTGCCAGCAGTGAAACAGGGGGCACTAGTGGCTACACCTTC. Residues: CASSETGGTSGYTF.

The sample holds many counts of this clone. This rearrangement joins TRBV18 to TRBJ2-7, with D unclear. The V gene's germline CDR1 is KGHSH and CDR2 LQKENI. Trimming took 9 bases from V and 0 from J, leaving 9 bases between them. This CDR3 has 12 amino acids. The CDR3 reads CASTGYSYEQYF. The CDR3 DNA reads as TGTGCCAGTACCGGTTACTCCTACGAGCAGTACTTC.

This clone was counted many times. The gene calls are TRBV10-1 and TRBJ1-4; D is possibly TRBD1 (5 bases). V was shortened by 8 bases and J by 4 bases, with 17 bases between the two germline ends. The CDR3 covers 15 residues. The germline gives CDR1 WNHNN, CDR2 SYGVQD (reference sequence). CDR3 bases: TGCGCCAGCCCCAGGTCAGCGGGGCTTAATGAAAAACTGTTTTTT. Its protein is CASPRSAGLNEKLFF.

CDR3 loop: CASRETGVGEQFF. Here the CDR3 DNA reads TGTGCCAGCAGGGAGACAGGGGTCGGTGAGCAGTTCTTC. The V call is TRBV2, the J call TRBJ2-1; 8 bases map to TRBD1. V shed 6 bases and J 9 bases; nucleotides not matched to a gene: 7. CDR3 length equals 13 residues. Germline CDR1 SNHLY, CDR2 FYNNEI.

This clone was counted at least ten times. The V call is TRBV9, the J call TRBJ2-7, with 8 bases aligning to TRBD1. With 0 bases clipped from V and 0 bases from J, the junction kept 2 bases outside the gene matches. CDR3 length: 15 residues. Germline CDR1 is SGDLS and CDR2 is YYNGEE. The CDR3 spells CASSVGGQGSYEQYF. CDR3 nucleotides: TGTGCCAGCAGCGTAGGAGGACAGGGCTCCTACGAGCAGTACTTC.

This clone was detected many times. The chain has TRBV19 and TRBJ2-2, with D hard to call. Germline assignment: CDR1 LNHDA and CDR2 SQIVND (reference sequence). This CDR3 spans 16 amino acids. Trimming left V 0 bases short and J 4 bases short, with 12 bases between. For the CDR3, the DNA is TGTGCCAGTAGTATAGATTGGCGCGGTTCCACCGGGGAGCTGTTTTTT. It specifies CASSIDWRGSTGELFF.

The table lists this clone with many counts. The chain uses TRBV5-1 and TRBJ1-2; weak D call: TRBD1 (5 bases). The CDR3 length is 14 residues. The V and J ends lost 4 bases and 8 bases respectively, with 18 bases between them. CDR1 and CDR2 from the germline V gene are SGHRS and YFSETQ. The CDR3, as DNA: TGCGCCAGCAGCAGGACCCGGGGGGAAGGCGGCTACACCTTC. It codes for CASSRTRGEGGYTF.

This clone was counted ten times or more. The V and J genes are TRBV6-5 and TRBJ1-2, with 7 bases matching TRBD1. This CDR3 contains 14 residues. CDR1 is MNHEY, CDR2 SVGAGI, per germline. V was clipped by 4 bases and J by 8 bases; unmatched bases: 10. The CDR3 reads CASSSPEGAIGYTF. For the CDR3, the DNA is TGTGCCAGCAGTTCACCCGAGGGGGCGATCGGCTACACCTTC.

Many counts were recorded for this clone. The chain is built from TRBV27 and TRBJ1-1; D is perhaps TRBD1 (5 bases). CDR3 length: 15 residues. Germline loops: CDR1 MNHEY, CDR2 SMNVEV (reference sequence). Trimming left V 1 base short and J 1 base short, with 10 bases between. The CDR3 loop reads CASSLYKGRNTEAFF. The DNA for the CDR3 is TGTGCCAGCAGTTTATACAAGGGGAGGAACACTGAAGCTTTCTTT.

In its sample, this clone was seen many times. The J gene is TRBJ1-5, the V gene TRBV19, with a tentative D call TRBD1 (6 bases). Germline assignment: CDR1 LNHDA and CDR2 SQIVND (reference sequence). V was clipped by 3 bases and J by 6 bases, with 33 bases between them. The CDR3 runs to 21 residues. Here the CDR3 reads CASSILVRGSRGLTNAQPQHF. CDR3 DNA: TGTGCCAGTAGTATTTTAGTTAGGGGAAGCAGGGGCCTAACAAATGCTCAGCCCCAGCATTTT.

A few counts support this clone. A junction end diverges from the germline sequence, so it may reflect a read error. The chain recombines TRBV5-1 with TRBJ2-6; D possibly corresponds to TRBD1 (5 bases). The CDR3 consists of 15 residues. Germline V gene data show CDR1 as SGHRS and CDR2 as YFSETQ. CDR3 nucleotide sequence: TGCGCCAGCAGCTTGGCCGGTTCTGGGGCCAACGTCCCGACTTTC. Protein product: CASSLAGSGANVPTF.

This clone has at least ten counts. V and J are TRBV7-2 and TRBJ1-5; 7 positions match TRBD1. The V and J ends lost 5 bases and 6 bases, in that order; junction bases with no gene match: 10. Germline assignment: CDR1 SGHTA and CDR2 FQGNSA. The CDR3 is made up of 15 amino acids. The CDR3 region is CASSLYRGESQPQHF. The CDR3 DNA sequence: TGTGCCAGCAGCCTCTACAGGGGAGAAAGTCAGCCCCAGCATTTT.

Only a few counts were recorded for this clone. The chain has TRBV5-1 and TRBJ2-7; maybe TRBD2 (7 bases). Germline V lookup: CDR1 SGHRS, CDR2 YFSETQ. The CDR3 totals 16 residues. The V gene lost 4 bases and the J gene lost 4 bases, with 21 bases spanning the gap. For the CDR3, the DNA is TGCGCCAGCAGCATCGGTTGGGGAGGGGGTACGTACGAGCAGTACTTC. Residues: CASSIGWGGGTYEQYF.

The J gene is TRBJ2-4, the V gene TRBV20-1; TRBD1 aligns across 8 bases. CDR1 is DFQATT and CDR2 is SNEGSKA in the germline V gene (reference sequence). The CDR3 runs 11 residues. V trimming: 5 bases; J trimming: 11 bases; junction bases outside the gene matches: 5. CDR3 amino acids: CSAGDRNVQYF. CDR3 bases: TGCAGTGCTGGGGACAGGAATGTTCAGTACTTC.

This clone was counted many times. This chain links TRBV6-1 with TRBJ1-2, with D possibly TRBD1 on 5 matching bases. Trimming removed 4 bases at V and 4 bases at J, with 10 bases between. The V gene's germline CDR1 is MNHNS and CDR2 SASEGT. The CDR3 sequence is 13 residues long. The CDR3 sequence is CASSVGGSYGYTF. The CDR3 region has the DNA TGTGCCAGCAGTGTTGGGGGGTCCTATGGCTACACCTTC.